Listed below are T cell receptor beta chains from one sample, sequenced in a study of blood T cell repertoires in COVID-19. TCRdb's copy holds only in-frame clones and misses some; the assay was immunoSEQ multiplex PCR. This table has fewer than 95,000 clones, about 80% appearing once. Input material: peripheral blood. The receptor source for this set is a human donor in a cohort sampled during active COVID-19. Both conserved end residues are part of each CDR3. D genes are given only for firm matches. Not every row has a clone size; where given, it reads once, few, many or a size class.

size: NA
J: TRBJ1-3
V: TRBV28
D: NA
DNA: TGTGCCAGCAGTTTGGGAGGGGGGTCTGGAAACACCATATATTTT
CDR3: CASSLGGGSGNTIYF

size: NA
J: TRBJ1-1
V: TRBV7-8
D: TRBD1
DNA: TGTGCCAGCGGATATACAGGGGAAGTGGACACTGAAGCTTTCTTT
CDR3: CASGYTGEVDTEAFF

size: NA
J: TRBJ1-6
V: TRBV6-1
D: NA
DNA: TGTGCCAGCAGTGAACTGAGGGTACTCCACTTT
CDR3: CASSELRVLHF

size: NA
J: TRBJ1-2
V: TRBV4-1
D: TRBD1
DNA: TGCGCCAGCAGCCAAAGGTTTCGGGACAGCATCTATGGCTACACCTTC
CDR3: CASSQRFRDSIYGYTF

size: NA
J: TRBJ2-7
V: TRBV30
D: TRBD1
DNA: TGTGCCTTGGACAGGAAAACCTACGAGCAGTACTTC
CDR3: CALDRKTYEQYF

size: NA
J: TRBJ1-2
V: TRBV4-1
D: NA
DNA: TGCGCCAGCAGCCAAGTGGGGGCTTATGGCTACACCTTC
CDR3: CASSQVGAYGYTF

size: NA
J: TRBJ2-2
V: TRBV7-3
D: NA
DNA: TGTGCCAGCAGCCACGGGGAGACCGGGGAGCTGTTTTTT
CDR3: CASSHGETGELFF

size: NA
J: TRBJ1-2
V: TRBV18
D: NA
DNA: TGTGCCAGCTCACCACCCAACAGTTTGGCGGGGGGCTACACCTTC
CDR3: CASSPPNSLAGGYTF

size: NA
J: TRBJ2-3
V: TRBV3-1/TRBV3-2
D: TRBD2
DNA: TGTGCCAGCAGCCAGGGACTAGCGACAGATACGCAGTATTTT
CDR3: CASSQGLATDTQYF

size: NA
J: TRBJ2-2
V: TRBV5-4
D: TRBD2
DNA: TGTGCCAGCAGCTTGCAACTAGCGGGGGTCCCCCGGGAGCTGTTTTTT
CDR3: CASSLQLAGVPRELFF

size: NA
J: TRBJ1-5
V: TRBV6-1
D: NA
DNA: TGTGCCAGCAGTGAGTGGCAGGGTAGCAATCAGCCCCAGCATTTT
CDR3: CASSEWQGSNQPQHF

size: once
J: TRBJ1-2
V: TRBV4-2
D: NA
DNA: TGTGCCAGCAGCCAAGCCTCCAGTATCTATGGCTACACCTTC
CDR3: CASSQASSIYGYTF

size: NA
J: TRBJ2-3
V: TRBV5-5
D: NA
DNA: TGTGCCAGCAGCTGGGACACCCCAGCGGATACGCAGTATTTT
CDR3: CASSWDTPADTQYF

size: NA
J: TRBJ2-5
V: TRBV9
D: TRBD2
DNA: TGTGCCAGCAGCCCCCGTGGAGCGGGGGGGCCTCGGGAGACCCAGTACTTC
CDR3: CASSPRGAGGPRETQYF

size: NA
J: TRBJ2-7
V: TRBV4-1
D: TRBD1
DNA: TGCGCCAGCAGCCAAGATTGGGGACAGTCCTACGAGCAGTACTTC
CDR3: CASSQDWGQSYEQYF

size: NA
J: TRBJ1-1
V: TRBV7-6
D: NA
DNA: TGTGCCAGCAGCTTACTGGGCCTGAACACTGAAGCTTTCTTT
CDR3: CASSLLGLNTEAFF

size: NA
J: TRBJ2-2
V: TRBV5-4
D: TRBD1
DNA: TGTGCCAGCAGCCAAGGGACAGACCCCGGGGAGCTGTTTTTT
CDR3: CASSQGTDPGELFF

size: NA
J: TRBJ2-1
V: TRBV2
D: TRBD1
DNA: TGTGCCAGCAGTGCGTCGGGACAGAGAAACTACAATGAGCAGTTCTTC
CDR3: CASSASGQRNYNEQFF

size: NA
J: TRBJ2-7
V: TRBV5-8
D: TRBD1
DNA: TGTGCCAGCAGCTCGAGGACAGGGGCCTCCTACGAGCAGTACTTC
CDR3: CASSSRTGASYEQYF

size: NA
J: TRBJ2-7
V: TRBV28
D: TRBD2
DNA: TGTGCCAGCAGTTTTTCCAGCGGGGGGGCCGCCTACGAGCAGTACTTC
CDR3: CASSFSSGGAAYEQYF

size: NA
J: TRBJ1-4
V: TRBV7-8
D: TRBD1
DNA: TGTGCCAGCAGCCCCCGGACAGGGGTGGCTGAAAAACTGTTTTTT
CDR3: CASSPRTGVAEKLFF

size: NA
J: TRBJ1-1
V: TRBV18
D: TRBD1
DNA: TGTGCCAGCTCACCACCGATTTTAGGACAGGGGACTGAAGCTTTCTTT
CDR3: CASSPPILGQGTEAFF

size: once
J: TRBJ2-3
V: TRBV25-1
D: NA
DNA: TGTGCCAGCAGTGAATCGGCAGATACGCAGTATTTT
CDR3: CASSESADTQYF

size: NA
J: TRBJ1-3
V: TRBV7-9
D: NA
DNA: TGTGCCAGCAGCCCTGGACGGGCGGGCGGAAACACCATATATTTT
CDR3: CASSPGRAGGNTIYF

size: NA
J: TRBJ1-1
V: TRBV27
D: NA
DNA: TGTGCCATAGGCTCATGGGAGGCCACCACTGAAGCTTTCTTT
CDR3: CAIGSWEATTEAFF

size: NA
J: TRBJ2-3
V: TRBV5-1
D: TRBD2
DNA: TGCGCCAGCCTTCCCGGGAGCGGGGGGACCACAGATACGCAGTATTTT
CDR3: CASLPGSGGTTDTQYF

size: NA
J: TRBJ2-5
V: TRBV5-4
D: TRBD1
DNA: TGTGCCAGCAGCGGGGACAGGCGAGAGACCCAGTACTTC
CDR3: CASSGDRRETQYF

size: NA
J: TRBJ1-2
V: TRBV5-1
D: TRBD1
DNA: TGCGCCAGCAGCTTCGCAGGGGGCGATGGCTACACCTTC
CDR3: CASSFAGGDGYTF

size: NA
J: TRBJ1-1
V: TRBV19
D: NA
DNA: TGTGCCAGTAGTACACAAGGGCGGGCCACTGAAGCTTTCTTT
CDR3: CASSTQGRATEAFF

size: NA
J: TRBJ1-6
V: TRBV7-9
D: NA
DNA: TGTGCCAGCACCCTAGGAGGGACGAGGAATTCACCCCTCCACTTT
CDR3: CASTLGGTRNSPLHF

size: NA
J: TRBJ1-5
V: TRBV4-2
D: NA
DNA: TGTGCCAGCAGAGGGGACATTCTTAGCAATCAGCCCCAGCATTTT
CDR3: CASRGDILSNQPQHF

size: NA
J: TRBJ1-6
V: TRBV5-1
D: NA
DNA: TGCACCAGCAGCTTCGGACAAAATAATTCACCCCTCCACTTT
CDR3: CTSSFGQNNSPLHF

size: NA
J: TRBJ2-5
V: TRBV7-3
D: NA
DNA: TGTGCCAGCAGTTCCGGACAGAAAGAGACCCAGTACTTC
CDR3: CASSSGQKETQYF

size: NA
J: TRBJ2-3
V: TRBV10-1
D: TRBD2
DNA: TGCGCCAGCAAGCCGGGACTAGCTTCTGATACGCAGTATTTT
CDR3: CASKPGLASDTQYF

size: NA
J: TRBJ2-4
V: TRBV9
D: TRBD1
DNA: TGTGCCAGCAGCGTTATGCCCGGGACAGGGTTAGCCAAAAACATTCAGTACTTC
CDR3: CASSVMPGTGLAKNIQYF

size: NA
J: TRBJ2-2
V: TRBV28
D: TRBD1
DNA: TGTGCCACCCGGGGACAGCCGAACACCGGGGAGCTGTTTTTT
CDR3: CATRGQPNTGELFF

size: NA
J: TRBJ2-3
V: TRBV5-5
D: TRBD1
DNA: TGTGCCAGCAGCGGCCGGGACAGGGACCGCAATACGCAGTATTTT
CDR3: CASSGRDRDRNTQYF

size: NA
J: TRBJ2-7
V: TRBV10-1
D: NA
DNA: TGCGCCAGCAGTGAGTCCCTCGGCGAGCAGTACTTC
CDR3: CASSESLGEQYF

size: NA
J: TRBJ1-5
V: TRBV28
D: NA
DNA: TGTGCCAGCAGTTCCGGCAGGACTCCGAATCAGCCCCAGCATTTT
CDR3: CASSSGRTPNQPQHF

size: NA
J: TRBJ2-7
V: TRBV30
D: NA
DNA: TGTGCCTTGATAAGAGACAGGCCCTACGAGCAGTACTTC
CDR3: CALIRDRPYEQYF

size: NA
J: TRBJ1-6
V: TRBV6-5
D: NA
DNA: TGTGCCAGCAGTTACGTTGGGAGTCATTCACCCCTCCACTTT
CDR3: CASSYVGSHSPLHF

size: NA
J: TRBJ1-1
V: TRBV3-1/TRBV3-2
D: NA
DNA: TGTGCCAGCAGCCAGCGTGGGGGCTGGACTGAAGCTTTCTTT
CDR3: CASSQRGGWTEAFF

size: NA
J: TRBJ2-3
V: TRBV7-9
D: NA
DNA: TGTGCCAGCAGCTTAGTGAGGTCCACAGATACGCAGTATTTT
CDR3: CASSLVRSTDTQYF